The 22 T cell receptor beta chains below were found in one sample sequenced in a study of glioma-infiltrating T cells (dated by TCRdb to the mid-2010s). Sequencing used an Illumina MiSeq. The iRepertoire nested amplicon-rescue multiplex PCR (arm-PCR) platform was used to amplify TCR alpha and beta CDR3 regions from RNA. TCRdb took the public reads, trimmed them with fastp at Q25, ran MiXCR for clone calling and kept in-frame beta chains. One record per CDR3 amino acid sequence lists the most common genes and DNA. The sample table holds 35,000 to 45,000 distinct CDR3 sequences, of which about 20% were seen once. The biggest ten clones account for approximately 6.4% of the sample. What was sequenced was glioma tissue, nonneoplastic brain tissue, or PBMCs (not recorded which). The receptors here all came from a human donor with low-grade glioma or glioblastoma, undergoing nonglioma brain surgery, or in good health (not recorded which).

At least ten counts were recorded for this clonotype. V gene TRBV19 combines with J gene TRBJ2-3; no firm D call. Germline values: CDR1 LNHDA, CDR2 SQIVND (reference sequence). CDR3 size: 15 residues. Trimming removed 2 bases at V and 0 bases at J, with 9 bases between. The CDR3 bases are TGTGCCAGTAGTATAACCCACTCTAGCACAGATACGCAGTATTTT. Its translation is CASSITHSSTDTQYF.

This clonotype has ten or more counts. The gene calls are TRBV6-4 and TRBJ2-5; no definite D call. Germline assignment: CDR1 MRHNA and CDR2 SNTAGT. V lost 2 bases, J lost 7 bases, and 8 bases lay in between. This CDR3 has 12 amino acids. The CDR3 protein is CASSDDGLTQYF. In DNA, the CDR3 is TGTGCCAGCAGTGACGACGGCCTGACCCAGTACTTC.

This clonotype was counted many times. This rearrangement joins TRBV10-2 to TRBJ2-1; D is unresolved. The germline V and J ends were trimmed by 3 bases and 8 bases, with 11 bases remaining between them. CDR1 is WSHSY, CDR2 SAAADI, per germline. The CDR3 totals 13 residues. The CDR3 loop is CASSDTLFHEQFF. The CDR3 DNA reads TGCGCCAGCAGTGATACCCTGTTCCATGAGCAGTTCTTC.

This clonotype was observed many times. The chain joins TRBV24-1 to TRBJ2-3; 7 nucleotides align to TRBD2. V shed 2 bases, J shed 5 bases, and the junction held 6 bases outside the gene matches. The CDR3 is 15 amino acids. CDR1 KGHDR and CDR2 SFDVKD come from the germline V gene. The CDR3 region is CATSDSKWGGDTQYF. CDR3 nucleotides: TGTGCCACCAGTGATTCCAAGTGGGGGGGAGATACGCAGTATTTT.

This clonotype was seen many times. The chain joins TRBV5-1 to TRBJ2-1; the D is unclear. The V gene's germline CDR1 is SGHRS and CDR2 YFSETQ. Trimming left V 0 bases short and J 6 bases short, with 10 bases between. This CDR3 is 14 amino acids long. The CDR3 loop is CASSLAVGVNEQFF. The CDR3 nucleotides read TGCGCCAGCAGCTTGGCGGTCGGCGTCAATGAGCAGTTCTTC.

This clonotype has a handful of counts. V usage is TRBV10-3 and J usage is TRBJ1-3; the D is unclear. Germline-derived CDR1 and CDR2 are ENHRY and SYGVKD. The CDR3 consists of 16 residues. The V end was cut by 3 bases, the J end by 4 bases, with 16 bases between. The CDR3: CAISDPGSRSGNTIYF. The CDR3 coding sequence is TGTGCCATCAGTGACCCAGGAAGCCGGTCGGGAAACACCATATATTTT.

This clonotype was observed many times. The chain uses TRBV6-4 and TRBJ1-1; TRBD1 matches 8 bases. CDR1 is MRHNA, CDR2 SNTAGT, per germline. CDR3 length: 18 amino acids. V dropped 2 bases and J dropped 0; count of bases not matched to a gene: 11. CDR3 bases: TGTGCCAGCAGTGACCGAGACAGGGGCGTCAACATGAACACTGAAGCTTTCTTT. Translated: CASSDRDRGVNMNTEAFF.

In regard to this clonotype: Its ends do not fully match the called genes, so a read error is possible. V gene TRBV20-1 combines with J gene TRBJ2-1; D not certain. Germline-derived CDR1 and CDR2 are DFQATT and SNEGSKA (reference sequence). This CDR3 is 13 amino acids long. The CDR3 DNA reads TGCGGTGCTAGTACCAGCTCCTACAATGGGCAGTTCTTC. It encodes CGASTSSYNGQFF.

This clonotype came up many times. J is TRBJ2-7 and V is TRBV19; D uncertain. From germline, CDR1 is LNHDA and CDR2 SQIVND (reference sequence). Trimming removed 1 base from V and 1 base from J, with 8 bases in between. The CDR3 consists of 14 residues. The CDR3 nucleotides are TGTGCCAGTAGTATAGCAGCAGGATCCTACGAGCAGTACTTC. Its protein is CASSIAAGSYEQYF.

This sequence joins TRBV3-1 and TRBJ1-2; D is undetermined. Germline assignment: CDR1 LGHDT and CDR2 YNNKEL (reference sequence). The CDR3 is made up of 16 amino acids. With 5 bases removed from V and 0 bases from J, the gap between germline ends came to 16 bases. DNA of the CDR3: TGTGCCAGCAGCGACAAGGACTCTTCAACTAACTATGGCTACACCTTC. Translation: CASSDKDSSTNYGYTF.

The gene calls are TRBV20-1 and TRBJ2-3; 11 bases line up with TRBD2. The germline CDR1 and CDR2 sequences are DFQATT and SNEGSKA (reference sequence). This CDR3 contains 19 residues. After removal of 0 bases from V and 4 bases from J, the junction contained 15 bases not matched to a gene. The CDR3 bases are TGCAGTGCTAGAGATTCGGCTTCGACTAGCGGGGCCATGGCAGATACGCAGTATTTT. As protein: CSARDSASTSGAMADTQYF.

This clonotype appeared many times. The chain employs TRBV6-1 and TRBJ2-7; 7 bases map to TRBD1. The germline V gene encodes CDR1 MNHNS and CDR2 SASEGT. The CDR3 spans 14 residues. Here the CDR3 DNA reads TGCGCCAGCAGTGAAGGGACAGCCTCCTACGAGCAGTACGTC. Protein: CASSEGTASYEQYV.

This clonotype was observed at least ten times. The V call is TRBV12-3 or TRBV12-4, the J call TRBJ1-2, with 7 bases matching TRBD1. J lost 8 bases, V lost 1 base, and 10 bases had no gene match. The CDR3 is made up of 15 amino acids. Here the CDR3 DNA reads TGTGCCAGCAGTTTAGAGGCCGGGACAGAAGGAGGCTACACCTTC. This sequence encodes CASSLEAGTEGGYTF.

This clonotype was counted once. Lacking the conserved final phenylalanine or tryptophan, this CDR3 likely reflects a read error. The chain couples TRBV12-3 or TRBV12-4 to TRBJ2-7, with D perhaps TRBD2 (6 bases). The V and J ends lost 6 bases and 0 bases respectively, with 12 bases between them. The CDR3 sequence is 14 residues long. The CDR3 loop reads CASSRAGSSYEQYL. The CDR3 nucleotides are TGTGCCAGCAGCCGAGCGGGTAGCTCCTACGAGCAGTACCTC.

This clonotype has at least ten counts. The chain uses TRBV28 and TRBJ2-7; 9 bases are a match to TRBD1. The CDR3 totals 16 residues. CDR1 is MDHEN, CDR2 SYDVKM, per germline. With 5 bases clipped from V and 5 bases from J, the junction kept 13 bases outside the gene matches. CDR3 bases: TGTGCCAGCAGTCGCGGGCGGGACAGGGTTTTTGACGAGCAGTACTTC. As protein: CASSRGRDRVFDEQYF.

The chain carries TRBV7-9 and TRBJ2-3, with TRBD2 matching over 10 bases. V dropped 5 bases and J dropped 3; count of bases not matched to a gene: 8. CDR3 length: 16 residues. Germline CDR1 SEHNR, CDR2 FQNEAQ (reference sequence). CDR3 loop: CASSPGLAGETDTQYF. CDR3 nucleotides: TGTGCCAGCAGCCCGGGGCTAGCGGGGGAAACAGATACGCAGTATTTT.

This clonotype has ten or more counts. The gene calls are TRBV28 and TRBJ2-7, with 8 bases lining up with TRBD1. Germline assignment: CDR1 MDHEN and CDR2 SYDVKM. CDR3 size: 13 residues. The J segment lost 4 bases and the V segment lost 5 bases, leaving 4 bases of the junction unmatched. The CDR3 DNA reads TGTGCCAGCAGTCCCGACAGGGGTTACGAGCAGTACTTC. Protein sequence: CASSPDRGYEQYF.

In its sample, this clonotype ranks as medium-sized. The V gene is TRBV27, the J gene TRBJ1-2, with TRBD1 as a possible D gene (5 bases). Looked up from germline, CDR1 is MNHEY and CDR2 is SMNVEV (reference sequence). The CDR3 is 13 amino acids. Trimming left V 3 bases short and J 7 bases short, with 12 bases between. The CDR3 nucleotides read TGTGCCAGCAGTTTTCAGGGTATCGGTGGCTACACCTTC. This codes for CASSFQGIGGYTF.

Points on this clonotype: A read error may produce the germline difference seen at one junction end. CDR3 sequence: CARSYGQGSYEPYF. In DNA, the CDR3 is TGTGCCCGCAGTTACGGACAGGGTTCCTACGAGCCGTACTTC. The chain is built from TRBV6-6 and TRBJ2-7; 8 positions agree with TRBD1. The CDR3 covers 14 residues. Germline V gives CDR1 MNHNY, CDR2 SVGAGI (reference sequence).

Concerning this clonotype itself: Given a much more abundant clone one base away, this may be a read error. CDR3 sequence (DNA): TGTGCCGGCAGTTTGCCCCGGGACCCAACGAGGGGAGATACGCAGTATTTT. Residues: CAGSLPRDPTRGDTQYF. V is TRBV12-3 or TRBV12-4 and J is TRBJ2-3; D tentatively reads TRBD1 or TRBD2 (5 bases each). The CDR3 is 17 residues long.

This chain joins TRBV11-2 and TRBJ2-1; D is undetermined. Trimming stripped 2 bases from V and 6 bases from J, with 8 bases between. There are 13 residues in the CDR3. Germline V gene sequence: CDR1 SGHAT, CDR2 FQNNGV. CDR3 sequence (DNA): TGTGCCAGCAGCTTAACCTTACCCAATGAGCAGTTCTTC. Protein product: CASSLTLPNEQFF.

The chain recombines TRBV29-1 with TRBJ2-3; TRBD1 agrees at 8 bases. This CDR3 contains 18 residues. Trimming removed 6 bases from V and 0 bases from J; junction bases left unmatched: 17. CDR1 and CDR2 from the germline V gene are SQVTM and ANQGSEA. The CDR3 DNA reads TGCAGCGTCGTCGATGGGTCCGGGACAGGAACTAGCACAGATACGCAGTATTTT. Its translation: CSVVDGSGTGTSTDTQYF.